This T cell receptor (beta chain) was captured by sequencing in a study of T-cell reconstitution after alpha-beta-depleted transplantation in children. Study-level findings and limits: Fresh T-cell production supplied most of the T-cell counts and diversity seen one year after transplant. Reported findings indicate that, about two months after transplant, alpha-beta T cells came from several hundred expanded clones, which were derived from non-depleted graft cells. Recipient T cells and thymic progenitors that survived were the source of the high TCRbeta diversity seen at day 60 in some patients.

This clonotype was observed a few times. Antigen unknown. The CDR3 runs 18 residues. Per the germline V gene, CDR1 is LGHNA and CDR2 is YSLEER. V gave up 1 base and J gave up 4 bases; unmatched junction bases: 9. Unique molecular identifiers featured in how the TCRbeta library was prepared. MiXCR, run by TCRdb on the PCR reads, gives a single entry per CDR3 protein. The sample consists of about a million distinct CDR3 sequences, less than 30% of them appearing once. This receptor was identified in a boy less than two years old who had a stem cell transplant for SCID, so the T cells may come from the graft donor. The sample in question was PBMCs, mostly from graft donor cells, obtained 360 days after TCRalphabeta/CD19-depleted stem cell transplant. The chain links TRBV4-3 to TRBJ2-2, with 10 bases identical to TRBD1. The CDR3 sequence is CASSQGWDRGRGTGELFF. The DNA of the CDR3 is TGCGCCAGCAGCCAAGGGTGGGACAGGGGAAGAGGCACCGGGGAGCTGTTTTTT.